This T cell receptor beta chain is from a study of blood T cell repertoires in COVID-19. This CDR3 is 15 amino acids long. Trimming cost V 1 base and J 6 bases, with 15 bases left between them. CDR1 and CDR2 (germline): SGHTA, FQGNSA. Repertoires were generated with immunoSEQ multiplex PCR, while TCRdb's copy carries only in-frame clones and drops some. The sample lists under 200,000 clones; 82% were seen once. Sequences were obtained from PBMCs or T cells enriched from blood (not recorded which). The V call is TRBV7-2, the J call TRBJ1-1; D is unresolved. The receptor was derived from a woman aged 55-75 years with acute COVID-19. The CDR3 DNA reads as TGTGCCAGCAGCTTAGTTTCTCGCGGGAGGGCTGAAGCTTTCTTT. Translated: CASSLVSRGRAEAFF.